A selection of T cell receptor beta chains follows, all from one sample in a study of T-cell memory formation after mild COVID-19. TCRdb passed the 5' RACE reads through MiXCR, listing each CDR3 protein once. Among some 600,000 distinct CDR3 sequences listed, roughly 17% were seen once. Specimen: PBMCs or a T cell subset sorted from them (not recorded which). The source is an adult woman who had mild COVID-19 (a few samples of this study predate the infection). Cell type and time point are not known. CDR3s include the opening cysteine and the closing phenylalanine or tryptophan. A D gene is named only where the DNA matches it firmly. Expanded clones are given a class, and other clones once, few, many or no size at all.

>TRBD1|TRBJ1-4|14|.|TRBV5-1
TGCGCCAGCAGCAGGGACAGGGGTAGTGAAAAACTGTTTTTT
CASSRDRGSEKLFF
>.|TRBJ1-2|16|few|TRBV6-1
TGTGCCAGCAGCGAGCATGGGGGACGGAGGACCTATGGCTACACCTTC
CASSEHGGRRTYGYTF
>.|TRBJ1-2|14|few|TRBV5-6
TGTGCCAGCAGCTTGAGGGGACTACGCGGGGGCTACACCTTC
CASSLRGLRGGYTF
>.|TRBJ2-7|12|many|TRBV7-9
TGTGCCAGCAGCTTCTTGTTTGCGGAGCAGTACTTC
CASSFLFAEQYF
>.|TRBJ2-7|14|.|TRBV3-1
TGTGCCAGCAGCGAAGGTGGGGGTACTTACGAGCAGTACTTC
CASSEGGGTYEQYF
>TRBD2|TRBJ2-7|14|few|TRBV20-1
TGCAGTGCTAGTTCGGGACTAGCGGTCTACGAGCAGTACTTC
CSASSGLAVYEQYF
>TRBD2|TRBJ2-3|16|few|TRBV5-6
TGTGCCAGCAGCTTGGTTAGCGGGGGAGGCACAGATACGCAGTATTTT
CASSLVSGGGTDTQYF
>TRBD1|TRBJ2-2|16|many|TRBV7-2
TGTGCCAGCAGCTTGAGGACAGGGGGGAACACCGGGGAGCTGTTTTTT
CASSLRTGGNTGELFF
>TRBD2|TRBJ2-1|15|few|TRBV27
TGTGCCAGCAGTTTCACTAGCGGGAGGGCGGGTGAGCAGTTCTTC
CASSFTSGRAGEQFF
>.|TRBJ1-3|17|.|TRBV7-2
TGTGCCAGCAGCTTATTGGCTGGAGGAGGTTCGGGAGACACCATATATTTT
CASSLLAGGGSGDTIYF
>.|TRBJ1-1|19|.|TRBV7-8
TGTGCCAGCAGCTTGAAGATCGTAAGGATCTGGGGGGGGAACACTGAAGCTTTCTTT
CASSLKIVRIWGGNTEAFF